The T cell receptor (beta chain) described here comes from a study of T-cell reconstitution after alpha-beta-depleted transplantation in children. This CDR3 region has 14 residues. Germline CDR1 reads DFQATT; CDR2 reads SNEGSKA (reference sequence). Trimming at V came to 3 bases and at J to 2 bases, leaving 5 bases not matched to a gene. Unique molecular identifiers featured in how the TCRbeta library was prepared. TCRdb re-called the PCR reads with MiXCR, one entry per CDR3 protein. Found here are approximately 400,000 distinct CDR3 sequences, 15% to 20% of them singletons; the top ten hold around 28%.

This clonotype was obtained from a boy less than two years old who had a stem cell transplant for Wiskott-Aldrich syndrome, so the T cells may come from the graft donor. This rearrangement joins TRBV20-1 to TRBJ2-7; 9 nucleotides agree with TRBD2. The source material was PBMCs, mostly from graft donor cells, sampled 360 days after TCRalphabeta/CD19-depleted stem cell transplant. Here the CDR3 DNA reads TGCAGTGCTAGCTTGGGACTAGCTCCCTACGAGCAGTACTTC. Translation: CSASLGLAPYEQYF.